These 29 T cell receptor beta chains came from one sample sequenced in a study of blood T cell repertoires in COVID-19. Method: immunoSEQ multiplex PCR; TCRdb's copy keeps in-frame clones and lacks some. Counted here are around 270,000 clones, approximately 85% occurring once; the ten biggest clones make up 0.87%. The sequenced sample was peripheral blood. Receptors were obtained from a human donor with COVID-19, enrolled during active disease. The donor label of this sample is uncertain.

This CDR3 is CAAGTPLYEQYF. Written as DNA, the CDR3 is TGTGCCGCCGGGACACCCCTCTACGAGCAGTACTTC. The J gene is TRBJ2-7, the V gene TRBV6-5; maybe TRBD1 (6 bases). V was pared by 11 bases and J by 3 bases, with 14 bases between. CDR3 length equals 12 residues. The germline CDR1 and CDR2 sequences are MNHEY and SVGAGI.

This clone was detected only a few times. This chain links TRBV29-1 with TRBJ2-1; 11 bases agree with TRBD2. Unmatched junction bases numbered 3, after V lost 5 bases and J lost 0 bases. This CDR3 region has 15 residues. The germline V gene encodes CDR1 SQVTM and CDR2 ANQGSEA. The CDR3 DNA follows: TGCAGCGTTTTCACTAGCGGGAGCTCCTACAATGAGCAGTTCTTC. Protein sequence: CSVFTSGSSYNEQFF.

The chain joins TRBV5-4 to TRBJ2-1; 8 bases align to TRBD1. The CDR3 runs to 15 residues. The V gene's germline CDR1 is SGHNT and CDR2 YYREEE (reference sequence). With 4 bases clipped from V and 2 bases from J, the junction kept 5 bases outside the gene matches. The CDR3 is CASSPDRVTYNEQFF. The CDR3 DNA is TGTGCCAGCAGCCCGGACAGGGTCACCTACAATGAGCAGTTCTTC.

In DNA, the CDR3 is TGCAGCGTCAAGGGAGGGGGGGACACTGAAGCTTTCTTT. Its protein product is CSVKGGGDTEAFF. The V and J genes are TRBV29-1 and TRBJ1-1; a weak D match, TRBD1 (6 bases). The V end lost 6 bases, the J end lost 3 bases, and 14 bases lay between the germline ends. Germline CDR1 SQVTM, CDR2 ANQGSEA. The CDR3 is 13 amino acids.

This chain uses TRBV12-5 with TRBJ1-1; 9 positions match TRBD1. After removal of 4 bases from V and 6 bases from J, the junction contained 12 bases not matched to a gene. The CDR3 has 16 amino acids. Germline V gene data show CDR1 as LGHNT and CDR2 as FRNRAP. CDR3 amino acids: CASGSGTGRSVAEAFF. The CDR3 bases are TGTGCTAGTGGTTCGGGGACAGGGAGGTCGGTAGCTGAAGCTTTCTTT.

The chain recombines TRBV28 with TRBJ1-5; tentatively, D is TRBD1 (6 bases). Trimming took off 4 bases at V and 1 base at J, with 11 bases between the two ends. This CDR3 is 15 amino acids long. Germline V gene sequence: CDR1 MDHEN, CDR2 SYDVKM. Here the CDR3 DNA reads TGTGCCAGCAGTTCTGGGGGCGGGAGCAATCAGCCCCAGCATTTT. Translating it yields CASSSGGGSNQPQHF.

This clone was seen only once. The chain recombines TRBV19 with TRBJ2-5; 7 nucleotides agree with TRBD2. CDR3 size: 18 residues. Germline V gene data show CDR1 as LNHDA and CDR2 as SQIVND (reference sequence). V was clipped by 4 bases and J by 5 bases; unmatched bases: 19. The DNA for the CDR3 is TGTGCCAGTAGTACAAATCCACCCATGGGCGGGAGAGGTGAGACCCAGTACTTC. This sequence encodes CASSTNPPMGGRGETQYF.

The chain recombines TRBV28 with TRBJ2-5; 11 nucleotides line up with TRBD2. V was clipped by 6 bases and J by 5 bases; unmatched bases: 11. The germline V gene has CDR1 MDHEN and CDR2 SYDVKM. The CDR3 length is 16 residues. The CDR3 spells CASSPIGTSGEETQYF. The CDR3 nucleotides are TGTGCCAGCAGCCCGATAGGGACTAGCGGAGAGGAGACCCAGTACTTC.

The chain carries TRBV10-2 and TRBJ1-3; no clear D. Trimming pared 5 bases from V and 2 bases from J, leaving 16 bases between. The V gene's germline CDR1 is WSHSY and CDR2 SAAADI. The CDR3 covers 16 residues. Written as DNA, the CDR3 is TGCGCCAGCAGTACCCCCGCGAGGGATCCTGGAAACACCATATATTTT. Protein: CASSTPARDPGNTIYF.

In nucleotides, the CDR3 is TGTGCCAGCAGTAAACCGGGACAACCGAATTCACCCCTCCACTTT. Protein: CASSKPGQPNSPLHF. This rearrangement joins TRBV6-5 to TRBJ1-6, with D possibly TRBD1 on 6 matching bases. Germline V gives CDR1 MNHEY, CDR2 SVGAGI. V was shortened by 5 bases and J by 7 bases, with 15 bases between the two germline ends. The CDR3 loop spans 15 amino acids.

The genes are TRBV5-1 and TRBJ1-2; D uncertain. V lost 3 bases and J lost 0, with 12 bases in between. The CDR3 contains 15 residues. Germline V lookup: CDR1 SGHRS, CDR2 YFSETQ. In DNA form, the CDR3 reads TGCGCCAGCAGCTCCCCTTCGAGGGCTAACTATGGCTACACCTTC. This sequence encodes CASSSPSRANYGYTF.

The CDR3: CASSESAGPEKTQYF. CDR3 bases: TGTGCCAGCAGTGAATCGGCAGGCCCTGAGAAGACCCAGTACTTC. This chain links TRBV2 with TRBJ2-5; D uncertain. In germline, CDR1 is SNHLY, CDR2 FYNNEI. V was cut by 2 bases and J by 6 bases, with 16 bases left in between. The CDR3 extends over 15 amino acids.

The chain has TRBV28 and TRBJ1-2; 7 bases align to TRBD1. The CDR3 length is 14 residues. Germline-derived CDR1 and CDR2 are MDHEN and SYDVKM. V was pared by 10 bases and J by 4 bases, with 12 bases of the junction left unmatched. CDR3 sequence (DNA): TGTGCCACCCAGGGGCAGGGGGGACCCTATGGCTACACCTTC. The encoded protein is CATQGQGGPYGYTF.

In nucleotides, the CDR3 is TGTGCCACCAGCAGTCCCTCCGCAGGGAATGGAAACACCATATATTTT. It translates to CATSSPSAGNGNTIYF. V is TRBV15 and J is TRBJ1-3; maybe TRBD1 (5 bases). Germline CDR1 LNHNV, CDR2 YYDKDF (reference sequence). This CDR3 region has 16 residues. V was cut by 3 bases and J by 3 bases, with 15 bases left in between.

The chain is built from TRBV7-2 and TRBJ2-5; 11 bases line up with TRBD2. V dropped 8 bases and J dropped 4; count of bases not matched to a gene: 3. This CDR3 has 13 amino acids. Looked up from germline, CDR1 is SGHTA and CDR2 is FQGNSA. CDR3 residues: CASHLAGGETQYF. The CDR3, as DNA: TGTGCCAGCCACCTAGCGGGAGGAGAGACCCAGTACTTC.

The V call is TRBV5-1, the J call TRBJ2-7; the match to TRBD2 covers 10 bases. The CDR3 extends over 15 amino acids. The germline V gene encodes CDR1 SGHRS and CDR2 YFSETQ. V lost 4 bases, J lost 0 bases, and 4 bases stayed unmatched. The CDR3 region has the DNA TGCGCCAGCAGCGTCCCTAGCGGGAGCTCCTACGAGCAGTACTTC. Translating gives CASSVPSGSSYEQYF.

This sequence joins TRBV12-3 or TRBV12-4 and TRBJ2-1; D uncertain. The CDR3 is made up of 12 amino acids. Trimming pared 5 bases from V and 6 bases from J, leaving 8 bases between. The CDR3 DNA is TGTGCCAGCAGTCCACTTGGCAATGAGCAGTTCTTC. It encodes CASSPLGNEQFF.

The chain recombines TRBV5-1 with TRBJ1-4; the match to TRBD1 covers 9 bases. This CDR3 has 16 amino acids. The germline CDR1 and CDR2 sequences are SGHRS and YFSETQ. Germline trimming cut 5 bases from V and 1 base from J; bases unmatched to any gene: 6. CDR3 sequence: CASRPTGGITNEKLFF. The CDR3 DNA reads as TGCGCCAGCAGACCTACAGGGGGCATAACTAATGAAAAACTGTTTTTT.

This chain uses TRBV6-5 with TRBJ2-7; 9 nucleotides agree with TRBD2. The CDR3 is 14 residues long. CDR1 is MNHEY and CDR2 is SVGAGI in the germline V gene. Trimming cost V 4 bases and J 3 bases; bases outside gene matches: 4. The CDR3 DNA reads TGTGCCAGCAGTTTAGCGGGAGACGGCTACGAGCAGTACTTC. Translated: CASSLAGDGYEQYF.

The gene calls are TRBV3-1 (or the pseudogene TRBV3-2) and TRBJ1-1, with D uncertain. CDR1 and CDR2 from the germline V gene are LGHDT and YNNKEL (reference sequence). The CDR3 runs 13 residues. The ends were cut back, 1 base at V and 6 bases at J, with 9 bases in the middle. The CDR3 sequence: CASSQGAIPEAFF. CDR3 sequence (DNA): TGTGCCAGCAGCCAAGGTGCTATACCTGAAGCTTTCTTT.

The chain joins TRBV6-5 to TRBJ1-6; no definite D call. V lost 0 bases to trimming and J lost 8 bases, with 8 bases between them. Germline V CDR1 and CDR2: MNHEY, SVGAGI. The CDR3 sequence is 14 residues long. CDR3 region: CASSYSMADSPLHF. The CDR3 DNA is TGTGCCAGCAGTTACTCGATGGCGGATTCACCCCTCCACTTT.

V is TRBV27 and J is TRBJ2-7; a possible D gene is TRBD2 (6 bases). The CDR3 covers 13 residues. Germline values: CDR1 MNHEY, CDR2 SMNVEV (reference sequence). V lost 5 bases to trimming and J lost 7 bases, with 15 bases between them. The CDR3 DNA reads as TGTGCCAGCAGTCTTGGGGTTGGGGGGGAGCAGTACTTC. Translating it yields CASSLGVGGEQYF.

This clone appeared a few times. This rearrangement joins TRBV19 to TRBJ1-1; D not certain. The V end lost 3 bases, the J end lost 0 bases, and 14 bases lay between the germline ends. The germline CDR1 and CDR2 sequences are LNHDA and SQIVND (reference sequence). The CDR3 sequence is 16 residues long. CDR3 in amino acids: CASSMGELRVNTEAFF. CDR3 nucleotide sequence: TGTGCCAGTAGTATGGGAGAGCTCCGGGTGAACACTGAAGCTTTCTTT.

V is TRBV28 and J is TRBJ1-2; 8 positions agree with TRBD1. The CDR3 loop spans 14 amino acids. CDR1 and CDR2 (germline): MDHEN, SYDVKM. V lost 6 bases and J lost 4; bases outside the gene matches: 7. This CDR3 is CASRNGQGTYGYTF. CDR3 sequence (DNA): TGTGCCAGCAGGAACGGACAGGGAACCTATGGCTACACCTTC.

The rearrangement joins TRBV9 to TRBJ1-2; the D gene is possibly TRBD1 (6 bases). The length of the CDR3 is 16 residues. Germline V gene lookup returns CDR1 SGDLS and CDR2 YYNGEE. V was clipped by 4 bases and J by 8 bases, with 24 bases between them. CDR3 amino acids: CASSNRDQGMESGYTF. The CDR3, as DNA: TGTGCCAGCAGCAACCGAGACCAGGGGATGGAGAGCGGCTACACCTTC.

This clone was seen once. The chain combines TRBV19 with TRBJ2-1, with D possibly being TRBD1 (5 bases). Germline CDR1 is LNHDA and CDR2 is SQIVND (reference sequence). Trimming pared 6 bases from V and 0 bases from J, leaving 6 bases between. The CDR3 spans 13 residues. Here the CDR3 reads CASRDISYNEQFF. The CDR3 DNA is TGTGCCAGTAGGGACATCTCCTACAATGAGCAGTTCTTC.

This chain connects TRBV30 to TRBJ1-1; D not certain. Trimming took 4 bases from V and 1 from J, leaving 13 bases between them. Germline V gives CDR1 GTSNPN, CDR2 SVGIG (reference sequence). This CDR3 has 14 residues. CDR3 sequence: CAWIVRQANTEAFF. CDR3 nucleotide sequence: TGTGCCTGGATAGTACGGCAGGCGAACACTGAAGCTTTCTTT.

The chain recombines TRBV2 with TRBJ1-2, with a weak D call TRBD1 (6 bases). Germline CDR1 reads SNHLY; CDR2 reads FYNNEI. CDR3 size: 13 residues. Trimming removed 5 bases at V and 3 bases at J, with 10 bases between. CDR3 region: CASSTGMDYGYTF. CDR3 in DNA: TGTGCCAGCAGTACAGGGATGGACTATGGCTACACCTTC. Complete variable domain (other parts from reference TRBV2 and TRBJ1-2): EPEVTQTPSHQVTQMGQEVILRCVPISNHLYFYWYRQILGQKVEFLVSFYNNEISEKSEIFDDQFSVERPDGSNFTLKIRSTKLEDSAMYFCASSTGMDYGYTFGSGTRLTVV.

The gene calls are TRBV19 and TRBJ2-3; maybe TRBD2 (6 bases). The ends were cut back, 2 bases at V and 7 bases at J, with 10 bases in the middle. From germline, CDR1 is LNHDA and CDR2 SQIVND (reference sequence). The CDR3 loop spans 13 amino acids. The CDR3 DNA reads TGTGCCAGTAGTATAACTGGAGGGTATACGCAGTATTTT. Encoded protein: CASSITGGYTQYF.